These 14 T cell receptor beta chains were all obtained from the same sample, sequenced in a study of T cells in localized non-small cell lung cancer. Clones were sequenced by immunoSEQ multiplex PCR, and TCRdb holds only the in-frame ones, with some missing. Altogether about 33,000 clones are present, about nine tenths being singletons, with the ten largest covering less than 20%. The sequencing used peripheral blood mononuclear cells, collected before any cancer treatment. These receptors came from a man between 40 and 75 years old with stage III lung adenocarcinoma.

The chain uses TRBV10-3 and TRBJ1-1; 8 nucleotides match TRBD1. Germline V CDR1 and CDR2: ENHRY, SYGVKD. Germline trimming cut 0 bases from V and 4 bases from J; bases unmatched to any gene: 1. The CDR3 is 14 residues long. The CDR3, as DNA: TGTGCCATCAGTGAGTCAACAGGGGGCACTGAAGCTTTCTTT. This gives the protein CAISESTGGTEAFF.

This clone was seen once. This sequence joins TRBV7-9 and TRBJ2-3; D is possibly TRBD2 (5 bases). Between the trimmed V and J ends, which lost 5 bases and 0 bases, there was a span of 18 bases. Germline V gives CDR1 SEHNR, CDR2 FQNEAQ (reference sequence). This CDR3 spans 17 amino acids. CDR3 nucleotides: TGTGCCAGCAGCCAACAATCTAGCAGACCTAGCACAGATACGCAGTATTTT. Protein: CASSQQSSRPSTDTQYF.

The rearrangement uses TRBV6-4 and TRBJ2-1, with D perhaps TRBD1 or TRBD2 (5 bases each). The CDR3 loop spans 14 amino acids. The germline CDR1 and CDR2 sequences are MRHNA and SNTAGT. With 4 bases removed from V and 5 bases from J, the gap between germline ends came to 12 bases. CDR3 loop: CASSVLWGNNEQFF. The CDR3 DNA reads as TGTGCCAGCAGTGTCCTGTGGGGGAACAATGAGCAGTTCTTC.

The gene calls are TRBV7-8 and TRBJ2-7, with 9 bases aligning to TRBD1. Germline loops: CDR1 SGHVS, CDR2 FQNEAQ. This CDR3 is built from 17 residues. V dropped 5 bases and J dropped 0; count of bases not matched to a gene: 11. CDR3 coding DNA: TGTGCCAGCAGCCTTCGTCGGCCGGGACAGGGCTCCTACGAGCAGTACTTC. Encoded protein: CASSLRRPGQGSYEQYF.

This clone was observed a single time. This sequence joins TRBV12-5 and TRBJ1-3; 11 nucleotides align to TRBD1. Per germline, CDR1 LGHNT and CDR2 FRNRAP. The CDR3 runs 15 residues. The CDR3 DNA reads TGTGGGACAGGGGGCGATTACGATCCTGGAAACACCATATATTTT. Translated: CGTGGDYDPGNTIYF. The variable domain in full, completed from reference TRBV12-5 and TRBJ1-3, reads DARVTQTPRHKVTEMGQEVTMRCQPILGHNTVFWYRQTMMQGLELLAYFRNRAPLDDSGMPKDRFSAEMPDATLATLKIQPSEPRDSAVYFCGTGGDYDPGNTIYFGEGSWLTVV.

Only one count was recorded for this clone. The genes are TRBV30 and TRBJ1-5, with a possible D match to TRBD1 (6 bases). Trimming took 2 bases from V and 2 from J, leaving 13 bases between them. This CDR3 is 15 amino acids long. Per germline, CDR1 GTSNPN and CDR2 SVGIG (reference sequence). This chain's CDR3 is CAWSRADSRNQPQHF. The DNA for the CDR3 is TGTGCCTGGAGTAGAGCGGACAGTCGCAATCAGCCCCAGCATTTT.

The gene calls are TRBV6-6 and TRBJ2-1; D may be TRBD1 (5 bases). The CDR3 runs to 15 residues. V was trimmed by 0 bases and J by 7 bases, leaving 13 bases between them. Germline-derived CDR1 and CDR2 are MNHNY and SVGAGI (reference sequence). CDR3 region: CASSYSGQGWNEQFF. The CDR3 DNA sequence: TGTGCCAGCAGTTACTCGGGTCAGGGATGGAATGAGCAGTTCTTC.

This chain joins TRBV7-8 and TRBJ1-1; unclear D gene. Germline CDR1 reads SGHVS; CDR2 reads FQNEAQ. The CDR3 has 13 residues. Trimming removed 3 bases from V and 4 bases from J, with 9 bases in between. The CDR3 loop reads CASSLGPSTEAFF. The CDR3 DNA is TGTGCCAGCAGCTTGGGCCCAAGCACTGAAGCTTTCTTT.

The genes are TRBV25-1 and TRBJ2-7; D is perhaps TRBD1 (6 bases). V was pared by 2 bases and J by 3 bases, with 11 bases between. Per germline, CDR1 MGHDK and CDR2 SYGVNS. This CDR3 spans 14 amino acids. The CDR3 loop is CASSEITGNYEQYF. The CDR3 DNA follows: TGTGCCAGCAGTGAAATAACAGGGAACTACGAGCAGTACTTC.

The chain is built from TRBV6-6 and TRBJ1-5; possibly TRBD1 for D (5 bases). Deletions cut 8 bases from V and 4 bases from J, with 12 bases between. The CDR3 is 13 amino acids. Germline lookup yields CDR1 MNHNY and CDR2 SVGAGI (reference sequence). The CDR3 protein is CASVVAGNQPQHF. As DNA, the CDR3 is TGTGCCAGCGTGGTGGCAGGGAATCAGCCCCAGCATTTT.

J is TRBJ2-3 and V is TRBV4-2, with 10 bases lining up with TRBD2. The germline gives CDR1 LGHNA, CDR2 YNFKEQ. The CDR3 extends over 20 amino acids. J was trimmed by 10 bases and V by 0 bases; bases with no gene match: 22. The DNA for the CDR3 is TGTGCCAGCAGCCAAGATCCGAGAGTAGCGGGGGGTGTTTCGCTTGATGCGCAGTATTTT. It encodes CASSQDPRVAGGVSLDAQYF.

The chain is built from TRBV7-2 and TRBJ2-3; 8 nucleotides match TRBD2. The CDR3 has 11 amino acids. Germline V CDR1 and CDR2: SGHTA, FQGNSA. Trimming at V came to 5 bases and at J to 10 bases, leaving 2 bases not matched to a gene. The CDR3: CASSRGGPQYF. CDR3 bases: TGTGCCAGCAGCCGGGGGGGGCCGCAGTATTTT. The full variable domain, rest sourced from reference TRBV7-2 and TRBJ2-3, is GAGVSQSPSNKVTEKGKDVELRCDPISGHTALYWYRQSLGQGLEFLIYFQGNSAPDKSGLPSDRFSAERTGGSVSTLTIQRTQQEDSAVYLCASSRGGPQYFGPGTRLTVL.

This chain connects TRBV19 to TRBJ2-3; D is undetermined. This CDR3 has 13 residues. CDR1 is LNHDA and CDR2 is SQIVND in the germline V gene (reference sequence). Trimming removed 3 bases at V and 2 bases at J, with 6 bases between. The CDR3 DNA reads as TGTGCCAGTAGTATCTCCTACACAGATACGCAGTATTTT. Protein sequence: CASSISYTDTQYF.

The V and J genes are TRBV11-2 and TRBJ2-5, with a weak D call TRBD2 (7 bases). Germline values: CDR1 SGHAT, CDR2 FQNNGV. V shed 4 bases and J shed 2 bases, with 14 bases lying between them. This CDR3 region has 15 residues. CDR3 loop: CASSSLRGPQETQYF. Written as DNA, the CDR3 is TGTGCCAGCAGCTCTTTGCGGGGGCCTCAAGAGACCCAGTACTTC.